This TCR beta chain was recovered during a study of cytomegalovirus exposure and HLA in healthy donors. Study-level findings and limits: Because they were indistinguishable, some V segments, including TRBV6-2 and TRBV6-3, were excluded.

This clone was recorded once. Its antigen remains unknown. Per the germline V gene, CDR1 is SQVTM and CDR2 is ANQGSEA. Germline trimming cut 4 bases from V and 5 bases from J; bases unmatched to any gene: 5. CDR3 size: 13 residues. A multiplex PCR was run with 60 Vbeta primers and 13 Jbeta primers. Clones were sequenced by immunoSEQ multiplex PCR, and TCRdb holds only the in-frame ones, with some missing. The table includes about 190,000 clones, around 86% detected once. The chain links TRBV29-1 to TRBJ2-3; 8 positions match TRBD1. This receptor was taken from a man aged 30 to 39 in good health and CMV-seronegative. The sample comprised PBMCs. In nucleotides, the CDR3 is TGCAGCGTTGGGACAGGGAGAGAAGATACGCAGTATTTT. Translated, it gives CSVGTGREDTQYF.